This T cell receptor (beta chain) was recovered during a study of control samples from healthy donors and cancer patients. CDR1 is GTSNPN, CDR2 SVGIG, per germline (reference sequence). This CDR3 comprises 13 residues. Between the trimmed V and J ends, which lost 3 bases and 2 bases, there was a span of 10 bases. Clones were read by immunoSEQ multiplex PCR, and TCRdb kept only the in-frame ones, dropping some. Counted here are about 120,000 clones, roughly 93% occurring once; the ten biggest clones make up less than 3.5%. This clonotype originated in a man aged 25 to 40 in good health. Specimen: blood. The chain carries TRBV30 and TRBJ1-1; possibly TRBD1 for D (6 bases). Here the CDR3 DNA reads TGTGCCTGGAGAACGACAGGAAACACTGAAGCTTTCTTT. Translated: CAWRTTGNTEAFF. The full variable domain, rest sourced from reference TRBV30 and TRBJ1-1, is SQTIHQWPATLVQPVGSPLSLECTVEGTSNPNLYWYRQAAGRGLQLLFYSVGIGQISSEVPQNLSASRPQDRQFILSSKKLLLSDSGFYLCAWRTTGNTEAFFGQGTRLTVV.